These 30 T cell receptor beta chains were all obtained from the same sample, sequenced in a study of T cells in localized non-small cell lung cancer. The data were produced by immunoSEQ multiplex PCR, yet TCRdb's version contains in-frame clones alone and is incomplete. The repertoire consists of around 43,000 clones, with roughly 86% occurring once and the leading ten covering approximately 3.5%. The sequenced sample was peripheral blood, obtained before any cancer treatment. These receptors were taken from a man aged 18 to 49 with stage I lung adenocarcinoma.

CDR3 DNA: TGTGCCAGCTATGGTCCTAGGAACACCATATATTTT. It encodes CASYGPRNTIYF. The chain is built from TRBV6-6 and TRBJ1-3; D remains unclear. There are 12 residues in the CDR3. The V gene lost 8 bases and the J gene lost 7 bases, with 12 bases spanning the gap. CDR1 is MNHNY, CDR2 SVGAGI, per germline (reference sequence).

Here the CDR3 DNA reads TGCGCCAGCAGCTTACAGGGGGCGGATAATGAAAAACTGTTTTTT. This gives the protein CASSLQGADNEKLFF. The J gene is TRBJ1-4, the V gene TRBV5-1; TRBD1 aligns across 9 bases. Trimming cost V 2 bases and J 4 bases; bases outside gene matches: 3. The V gene's germline CDR1 is SGHRS and CDR2 YFSETQ. This CDR3 has 15 residues.

The V and J genes are TRBV7-3 and TRBJ2-2; possible D gene TRBD1, 6 bases. Trimming cost V 6 bases and J 3 bases, with 11 bases left between them. Germline loops: CDR1 SGHTA, CDR2 FQGTGA. This CDR3 is 14 amino acids long. The CDR3 loop reads CASRSDSYTGELFF. CDR3 DNA sequence: TGTGCCAGCAGATCGGACAGTTACACCGGGGAGCTGTTTTTT.

The chain carries TRBV5-1 and TRBJ1-2; 8 bases map to TRBD1. V gave up 2 bases and J gave up 0 bases; unmatched junction bases: 9. Germline V CDR1 and CDR2: SGHRS, YFSETQ. The CDR3 runs 17 residues. This CDR3 reads CASSLKGTGVTNYGYTF. The DNA of the CDR3 is TGCGCCAGCAGCTTAAAGGGGACAGGCGTTACTAACTATGGCTACACCTTC.

The gene calls are TRBV4-1 and TRBJ1-2; D is perhaps TRBD1 (5 bases). Trimming cost V 6 bases and J 2 bases, with 13 bases left between them. This CDR3 is 14 amino acids long. The germline V gene has CDR1 MGHRA and CDR2 YSYEKL. The CDR3 reads CASRGGILNYGYTF. CDR3 DNA sequence: TGCGCCAGCAGGGGGGGGATCTTGAACTATGGCTACACCTTC.

The chain uses TRBV7-9 and TRBJ2-7, with 7 bases that match TRBD1. V was pared by 1 base and J by 1 base, with 1 base of the junction left unmatched. The CDR3 consists of 14 residues. Germline V gene data show CDR1 as SEHNR and CDR2 as FQNEAQ (reference sequence). DNA of the CDR3: TGTGCCAGCAGCTTAGACAGGGGATCCTACGAGCAGTACTTC. Translation gives CASSLDRGSYEQYF.

The sample holds one count of this clone. This chain links TRBV5-1 with TRBJ2-7, with D uncertain. The CDR3 loop spans 18 amino acids. From germline, CDR1 is SGHRS and CDR2 YFSETQ. Trimming cost V 0 bases and J 0 bases, with 19 bases left between them. This CDR3 is CASSLVPVNSLSSYEQYF. The CDR3 nucleotides are TGCGCCAGCAGCTTGGTCCCGGTTAACAGTTTAAGCTCCTACGAGCAGTACTTC.

A few counts support this clone. The V gene is TRBV5-1, the J gene TRBJ1-6; D may be TRBD1 (6 bases). The ends were cut back, 0 bases at V and 7 bases at J, with 11 bases in the middle. The germline V gene has CDR1 SGHRS and CDR2 YFSETQ. The CDR3 consists of 15 residues. The CDR3 protein is CASSLDPGENSPLHF. In DNA form, the CDR3 reads TGCGCCAGCAGCTTGGACCCAGGGGAAAATTCACCCCTCCACTTT. Looking up the rest from reference TRBV5-1 and TRBJ1-6 gives the full variable domain: KAGVTQTPRYLIKTRGQQVTLSCSPISGHRSVSWYQQTPGQGLQFLFEYFSETQRNKGNFPGRFSGRQFSNSRSEMNVSTLELGDSALYLCASSLDPGENSPLHFGNGTRLTVT.

V and J are TRBV4-1 and TRBJ1-2; D uncertain. The CDR3 runs 15 residues. Germline V CDR1 and CDR2: MGHRA, YSYEKL. V lost 0 bases and J lost 0, with 8 bases in between. The DNA of the CDR3 is TGCGCCAGCAGCCAAGAAACCGGGGCTAACTATGGCTACACCTTC. Protein product: CASSQETGANYGYTF.

The chain joins TRBV10-3 to TRBJ1-5; D not certain. Germline V gene data show CDR1 as ENHRY and CDR2 as SYGVKD. The ends were cut back, 6 bases at V and 7 bases at J, with 13 bases in the middle. The CDR3 covers 13 residues. The CDR3 region has the DNA TGTGCCATCAGCGTCGCAGAGGCCCAGCCCCAGCATTTT. Its protein product is CAISVAEAQPQHF.

The genes are TRBV28 and TRBJ1-2; D gene uncertain. CDR1 is MDHEN and CDR2 is SYDVKM in the germline V gene. This CDR3 spans 15 amino acids. The V and J ends lost 4 bases and 0 bases respectively, with 12 bases between them. CDR3 in DNA: TGTGCCAGCAGTTCCAACGTCGGGGCTAACTATGGCTACACCTTC. Translating gives CASSSNVGANYGYTF.

The CDR3 coding sequence is TGTGCCAGCAGCGTAGAGGTCGCCAACCTAGCCAAAAACATTCAGTACTTC. Its translation: CASSVEVANLAKNIQYF. The chain combines TRBV9 with TRBJ2-4; no clear D gene. This CDR3 has 17 residues. Germline CDR1 reads SGDLS; CDR2 reads YYNGEE. V lost 0 bases to trimming and J lost 0 bases, with 13 bases between them.

V gene TRBV6-5 combines with J gene TRBJ2-5, with 8 bases aligning to TRBD2. V lost 2 bases to trimming and J lost 1 base; unmatched junction nucleotides: 6. CDR1 and CDR2 (germline): MNHEY, SVGAGI. The CDR3 length is 16 residues. The CDR3 here is CASSYTLLAAQETQYF. CDR3 nucleotides: TGTGCCAGCAGTTACACACTACTAGCGGCCCAAGAGACCCAGTACTTC.

V gene TRBV14 combines with J gene TRBJ1-5, with D perhaps matching TRBD1 (5 bases). CDR3 length: 14 amino acids. V was trimmed by 4 bases and J by 3 bases, leaving 10 bases between them. Germline values: CDR1 SGHDN, CDR2 FVKESK. CDR3 in amino acids: CASSRSGPNQPQHF. CDR3 bases: TGTGCCAGCAGCCGTTCGGGACCCAATCAGCCCCAGCATTTT.

This chain links TRBV30 with TRBJ1-4; 8 bases are a match to TRBD1. The ends lost 3 bases at V and 7 bases at J; junction bases unmatched: 13. The CDR3 sequence is 16 residues long. Germline V CDR1 and CDR2: GTSNPN, SVGIG (reference sequence). CDR3 region: CAWRDYKTGAGEKLFF. The CDR3, as DNA: TGTGCCTGGAGAGATTATAAGACAGGGGCGGGTGAAAAACTGTTTTTT.

V gene TRBV19 combines with J gene TRBJ1-5; possible D gene TRBD1, 5 bases. Germline V gene sequence: CDR1 LNHDA, CDR2 SQIVND (reference sequence). The CDR3 is 14 amino acids. Trimming pared 7 bases from V and 6 bases from J, leaving 16 bases between. CDR3 loop: CASTSGGPPQPQHF. CDR3 nucleotide sequence: TGTGCCAGTACCTCTGGGGGACCGCCTCAGCCCCAGCATTTT.

The table lists this clone with a count of one. The chain combines TRBV5-4 with TRBJ1-4; tentatively, D is TRBD1 (5 bases). Germline-derived CDR1 and CDR2 are SGHNT and YYREEE (reference sequence). The V end lost 0 bases, the J end lost 8 bases, and 14 bases lay between the germline ends. This CDR3 comprises 15 residues. CDR3 protein: CASSLGQGPLEKLFF. For the CDR3, the DNA is TGTGCCAGCAGCTTGGGCCAGGGCCCTTTAGAAAAACTGTTTTTT.

This chain connects TRBV14 to TRBJ2-5; TRBD1 matches 7 bases. The length of the CDR3 is 15 residues. Germline trimming cut 3 bases from V and 0 bases from J; bases unmatched to any gene: 4. Germline V gene sequence: CDR1 SGHDN, CDR2 FVKESK. CDR3 sequence reads: CASSQIGTDQETQYF. The CDR3 region has the DNA TGTGCCAGCAGCCAGATAGGGACAGACCAAGAGACCCAGTACTTC.

This chain links TRBV7-9 with TRBJ2-3; 9 nucleotides align to TRBD2. V shed 2 bases and J 0 bases; nucleotides not matched to a gene: 0. Germline-derived CDR1 and CDR2 are SEHNR and FQNEAQ (reference sequence). The CDR3 loop spans 15 amino acids. CDR3 loop: CASSLLAGSTDTQYF. The CDR3 DNA follows: TGTGCCAGCAGCTTACTAGCGGGGAGCACAGATACGCAGTATTTT.

This clone was observed a single time. The chain combines TRBV5-5 with TRBJ1-5; D remains ambiguous. The CDR3 contains 15 residues. V was trimmed by 3 bases and J by 3 bases, leaving 13 bases between them. Germline V gene data show CDR1 as SGHKS and CDR2 as YYEKEE (reference sequence). The chain's CDR3 is CASSSGNSPNQPQHF. In DNA form, the CDR3 reads TGTGCCAGCAGCTCAGGAAACAGTCCCAATCAGCCCCAGCATTTT.

This chain joins TRBV7-8 and TRBJ1-1; possibly TRBD1 for D (5 bases). V lost 2 bases, J lost 1 base, and 14 bases lay in between. This CDR3 has 16 amino acids. Germline lookup yields CDR1 SGHVS and CDR2 FQNEAQ. The CDR3: CASSLLDSGKNTEAFF. The CDR3 DNA follows: TGTGCCAGCAGCTTACTCGACAGTGGGAAGAACACTGAAGCTTTCTTT.

This clone appeared a few times. V gene TRBV2 combines with J gene TRBJ1-5, with D perhaps TRBD1 (5 bases). Trimming removed 7 bases at V and 8 bases at J, with 15 bases between. CDR3 size: 13 residues. Germline V lookup: CDR1 SNHLY, CDR2 FYNNEI. The CDR3 reads CASKPQGLEPQHF. For the CDR3, the DNA is TGTGCCAGCAAGCCCCAGGGCCTGGAGCCCCAGCATTTT.

This clone was recorded once. This sequence joins TRBV10-3 and TRBJ1-4, with D perhaps matching TRBD1 (5 bases). The CDR3 spans 15 residues. V was cut by 0 bases and J by 5 bases, with 10 bases left in between. CDR1 is ENHRY, CDR2 SYGVKD, per germline. The CDR3 coding sequence is TGTGCCATCAGTGAGTCTGGGGGGGGAAATGAAAAACTGTTTTTT. It codes for CAISESGGGNEKLFF.

V is TRBV7-2 and J is TRBJ2-1; TRBD2 agrees at 12 bases. V lost 2 bases to trimming and J lost 7 bases; unmatched junction nucleotides: 9. The CDR3 consists of 17 residues. Germline lookup yields CDR1 SGHTA and CDR2 FQGNSA. The CDR3: CASSLRASGGALNEQFF. CDR3 sequence (DNA): TGTGCCAGCAGCTTAAGGGCTAGCGGGGGGGCGTTGAATGAGCAGTTCTTC.

This clone was recorded once. V gene TRBV4-1 combines with J gene TRBJ2-2; D gene ambiguous. The CDR3 runs 15 residues. CDR1 and CDR2 (germline): MGHRA, YSYEKL. Trimming cost V 4 bases and J 11 bases, with 20 bases left between them. The CDR3 reads CASSRTQLGGGELFF. The CDR3 DNA reads as TGCGCCAGCAGCCGTACACAGCTTGGTGGCGGTGAGCTGTTTTTT.

The rearrangement links TRBV5-5 to TRBJ1-5; a possible D gene is TRBD1 (6 bases). The CDR3 has 19 amino acids. Germline-derived CDR1 and CDR2 are SGHKS and YYEKEE (reference sequence). With 1 base removed from V and 0 bases from J, the gap between germline ends came to 20 bases. For the CDR3, the DNA is TGTGCCAGCAGCTTGAATGTGGGGCAGGGGCTGTATAGCAATCAGCCCCAGCATTTT. It is translated as CASSLNVGQGLYSNQPQHF.

The V gene is TRBV28, the J gene TRBJ1-3; TRBD1 matches at 7 bases. Trimming at V came to 4 bases and at J to 4 bases, leaving 13 bases not matched to a gene. CDR1 and CDR2 (germline): MDHEN, SYDVKM. There are 17 residues in the CDR3. The CDR3 protein is CASSYLEQGKLGNTIYF. The CDR3 DNA sequence: TGTGCCAGCAGTTACCTCGAACAGGGGAAGTTAGGAAACACCATATATTTT.

This clone was recorded once. The J gene is TRBJ1-6, the V gene TRBV6-1; 11 nucleotides align to TRBD1. The length of the CDR3 is 19 residues. Trimming removed 0 bases from V and 0 bases from J; junction bases left unmatched: 4. CDR1 is MNHNS, CDR2 SASEGT, per germline. The CDR3, as DNA: TGTGCCAGCAGTGAAGCCGGACAGGGGGCAAGCTCCTATAATTCACCCCTCCACTTT. Translated, it gives CASSEAGQGASSYNSPLHF.

CDR3 sequence: CASSVRTSNTNEQFF. In nucleotides, the CDR3 is TGTGCCAGCAGCGTCAGGACTAGCAATACCAATGAGCAGTTCTTC. The chain links TRBV9 to TRBJ2-1; 8 bases are shared with TRBD2. Germline lookup yields CDR1 SGDLS and CDR2 YYNGEE. The CDR3 loop spans 15 amino acids. Germline trimming cut 2 bases from V and 6 bases from J; bases unmatched to any gene: 7. The whole variable domain, filled in from reference TRBV9 and TRBJ2-1, reads DSGVTQTPKHLITATGQRVTLRCSPRSGDLSVYWYQQSLDQGLQFLIQYYNGEERAKGNILERFSAQQFPDLHSELNLSSLELGDSALYFCASSVRTSNTNEQFFGPGTRLTVL.

V gene TRBV5-6 combines with J gene TRBJ2-7; D remains unclear. This CDR3 has 11 residues. Deletions cut 1 base from V and 7 bases from J, with 6 bases between. In germline, CDR1 is SGHDT, CDR2 YYEEEE. The CDR3 region has the DNA TGTGCCAGCAGCTTGCAGCTAGAGCAGTACTTC. Translating gives CASSLQLEQYF.